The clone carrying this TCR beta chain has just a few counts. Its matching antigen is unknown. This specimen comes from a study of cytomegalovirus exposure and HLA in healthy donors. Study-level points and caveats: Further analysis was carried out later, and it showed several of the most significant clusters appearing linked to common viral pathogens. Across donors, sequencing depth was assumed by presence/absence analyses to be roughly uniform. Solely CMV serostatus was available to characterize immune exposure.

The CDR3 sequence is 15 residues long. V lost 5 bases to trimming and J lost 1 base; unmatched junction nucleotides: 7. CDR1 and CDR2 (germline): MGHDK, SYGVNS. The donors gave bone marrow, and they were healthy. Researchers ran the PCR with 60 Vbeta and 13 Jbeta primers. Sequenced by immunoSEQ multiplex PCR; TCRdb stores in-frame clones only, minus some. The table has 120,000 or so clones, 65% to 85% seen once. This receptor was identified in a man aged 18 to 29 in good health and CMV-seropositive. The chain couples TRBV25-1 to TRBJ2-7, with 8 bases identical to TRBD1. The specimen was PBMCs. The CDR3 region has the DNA TGTGCCAGCAGTCCGGCCAACAGGGGGTCCTACGAGCAGTACTTC. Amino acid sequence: CASSPANRGSYEQYF.